This entry lists 29 T cell receptor beta chains sequenced from one sample in a study of response to subunit inactivated influenza vaccine. TCRdb processed the RT-PCR reads anew with MiXCR; each CDR3 protein has one entry. This repertoire shows about 650,000 distinct CDR3 sequences, about 15% found once; its top ten account for less than 9%. The specimen was PBMCs from blood, collected 14 to 15 days before vaccination. The receptors here all came from a man over 45 who received an inactivated influenza vaccine.

The chain joins TRBV4-3 to TRBJ1-5; tentative D call: TRBD1 (5 bases). The CDR3 is 16 residues long. Trimming stripped 2 bases from V and 16 bases from J, with 27 bases between. Germline V gives CDR1 LGHNA, CDR2 YSLEER. CDR3 in DNA: TGCGCCAGCAGCCAATCGGCTGGGACGTCTAGCAATCAGCCCCATTTT. Encoded protein: CASSQSAGTSSNQPHF.

In its sample, this clonotype was seen a few times. The chain links TRBV20-1 to TRBJ2-7; D gene unclear. This CDR3 has 11 residues. Germline V lookup: CDR1 DFQATT, CDR2 SNEGSKA (reference sequence). V lost 3 bases and J lost 1, with 4 bases in between. CDR3 region: CSARTSYEQYF. Here the CDR3 DNA reads TGCAGTGCTAGGACTTCCTACGAGCAGTACTTC.

This chain links TRBV7-8 with TRBJ2-1, with D possibly TRBD1 on 7 matching bases. This CDR3 spans 15 amino acids. Germline V lookup: CDR1 SGHVS, CDR2 FQNEAQ. Trimming pared 0 bases from V and 7 bases from J, leaving 13 bases between. CDR3 bases: TGTGCCAGCAGCTTAGCCGCAGGGGGGAGGAATGAGCAGTTCTTC. Translation: CASSLAAGGRNEQFF. Drawing the rest from reference TRBV7-8 and TRBJ2-1, the complete variable domain is GAGVSQSPRYKVAKRGQDVALRCDPISGHVSLFWYQQALGQGPEFLTYFQNEAQLDKSGLPSDRFFAERPEGSVSTLKIQRTQQEDSAVYLCASSLAAGGRNEQFFGPGTRLTVL.

This clonotype has a handful of counts. This chain connects TRBV7-6 to TRBJ2-3; D is perhaps TRBD1 (6 bases). CDR1 and CDR2 (germline): SGHVS, FNYEAQ. This CDR3 is built from 16 residues. V was shortened by 4 bases and J by 3 bases, with 17 bases between the two germline ends. CDR3 sequence reads: CASSSRATGKTDTQYF. CDR3 sequence (DNA): TGTGCCAGCAGCTCCAGGGCGACAGGAAAGACAGATACGCAGTATTTT.

The chain has TRBV2 and TRBJ1-3; tentatively, D is TRBD1 (5 bases). The CDR3 is made up of 17 amino acids. V lost 0 bases and J 0 bases, leaving 12 bases between the germline ends. Germline CDR1 reads SNHLY; CDR2 reads FYNNEI. This CDR3 reads CASSEAQAGLSGNTIYF. The CDR3 DNA is TGTGCCAGCAGTGAAGCGCAGGCGGGACTCTCTGGAAACACCATATATTTT.

This chain uses TRBV7-2 with TRBJ2-7; either TRBD1 or TRBD2 may supply D (5 bases each). Deletions cut 0 bases from V and 2 bases from J, with 11 bases between. Per germline, CDR1 SGHTA and CDR2 FQGNSA. The CDR3 loop spans 15 amino acids. The CDR3 coding sequence is TGTGCCAGCAGCTTAGCGGGACCATCCACCTACGAGCAGTACTTC. Translated: CASSLAGPSTYEQYF.

The rearrangement uses TRBV9 and TRBJ2-3, with D unresolved. This CDR3 comprises 15 residues. Germline V CDR1 and CDR2: SGDLS, YYNGEE. V was pared by 4 bases and J by 0 bases, with 12 bases between. The CDR3 protein is CASSSPFTSTDTQYF. The CDR3 DNA reads as TGTGCCAGCAGCTCCCCGTTCACGAGCACAGATACGCAGTATTTT.

The J gene is TRBJ2-3, the V gene TRBV3-1; D uncertain. V was clipped by 1 base and J by 6 bases, with 8 bases between them. The germline CDR1 and CDR2 sequences are LGHDT and YNNKEL (reference sequence). The CDR3 loop spans 13 amino acids. CDR3 DNA sequence: TGTGCCAGCAGCCAAGTGTTCGAGGATACGCAGTATTTT. Protein sequence: CASSQVFEDTQYF.

The chain couples TRBV6-5 to TRBJ2-5; the D gene is possibly TRBD2 (5 bases). Germline values: CDR1 MNHEY, CDR2 SVGAGI. Trimming removed 4 bases at V and 1 base at J, with 13 bases between. The CDR3 covers 15 residues. CDR3 loop: CASSSIKLAQETQYF. The CDR3 DNA sequence: TGTGCCAGCAGTTCCATTAAGCTAGCCCAAGAGACCCAGTACTTC.

This chain links TRBV6-1 with TRBJ2-7; TRBD1 is a possible D gene (6 bases). The germline gives CDR1 MNHNS, CDR2 SASEGT. V lost 6 bases to trimming and J lost 0 bases, with 21 bases between them. CDR3 length: 17 amino acids. The CDR3 DNA follows: TGTGCCAGCAGACCCCCTAGTTCCGGGACACGCTCCTACGAGCAGTACTTC. Translation gives CASRPPSSGTRSYEQYF.

Only a few counts were recorded for this clonotype. This chain links TRBV20-1 with TRBJ2-7; D ambiguous. There are 11 residues in the CDR3. Trimming took 3 bases from V and 7 from J, leaving 10 bases between them. Germline loops: CDR1 DFQATT, CDR2 SNEGSKA (reference sequence). CDR3 region: CSASPAREQYF. The CDR3 bases are TGCAGTGCTAGCCCGGCCCGGGAGCAGTACTTC.

This clonotype was recorded at least ten times. The chain couples TRBV14 to TRBJ1-6, with D possibly TRBD1 on 5 matching bases. Per the germline V gene, CDR1 is SGHDN and CDR2 is FVKESK. This CDR3 comprises 14 residues. The V gene lost 3 bases and the J gene lost 7 bases, with 10 bases spanning the gap. CDR3 DNA sequence: TGTGCCAGCAGCCAGGGGACGGCGAATTCACCCCTCCACTTT. It codes for CASSQGTANSPLHF. Based on the CDR3 plus reference TRBV14 and TRBJ1-6, the full variable domain is EAGVTQFPSHSVIEKGQTVTLRCDPISGHDNLYWYRRVMGKEIKFLLHFVKESKQDESGMPNNRFLAERTGGTYSTLKVQPAELEDSGVYFCASSQGTANSPLHFGNGTRLTVT.

This clonotype was counted a few times. The V call is TRBV11-2, the J call TRBJ2-7; D is tentatively TRBD1 or TRBD2 (7 bases each). Germline lookup yields CDR1 SGHAT and CDR2 FQNNGV. Trimming shortened V by 5 bases and J by 1 base, and 21 bases separated the two germline ends. The CDR3 is 17 amino acids. CDR3 nucleotide sequence: TGTGCCAGCAGCCCAGGGGAGGGGGCCCGTCTTTCCTACGAGCAGTACTTC. It codes for CASSPGEGARLSYEQYF.

The chain links TRBV7-2 to TRBJ2-7; D not resolved. The CDR3 spans 13 residues. V lost 5 bases and J lost 4, with 12 bases in between. Germline assignment: CDR1 SGHTA and CDR2 FQGNSA. The CDR3 region has the DNA TGTGCCAGCAGCCCGACAACTTTATACGAGCAGTACTTC. It specifies CASSPTTLYEQYF.

The rearrangement joins TRBV20-1 to TRBJ2-3; possibly TRBD2 for D (5 bases). CDR3 size: 16 residues. Germline lookup yields CDR1 DFQATT and CDR2 SNEGSKA (reference sequence). V lost 5 bases to trimming and J lost 3 bases, with 21 bases between them. The CDR3 protein is CSAGLVEGLLTDTQYF. Written as DNA, the CDR3 is TGCAGTGCTGGGTTGGTAGAGGGCCTTTTAACAGATACGCAGTATTTT.

The chain is built from TRBV19 and TRBJ2-7; unclear D gene. Germline values: CDR1 LNHDA, CDR2 SQIVND (reference sequence). The V end was cut by 10 bases, the J end by 2 bases, with 12 bases between. The length of the CDR3 is 12 residues. The CDR3 bases are TGTGCCACGTCCGATCTTCCCTACGAGCAGTACTTC. Translated, it gives CATSDLPYEQYF.

This clonotype came up a few times. The rearrangement links TRBV20-1 to TRBJ2-2; either TRBD1 or TRBD2 may supply D (6 bases each). Per the germline V gene, CDR1 is DFQATT and CDR2 is SNEGSKA (reference sequence). CDR3 length: 14 amino acids. The CDR3 sequence is CGVGGPPRTGELFF. CDR3 DNA: TGCGGGGTGGGGGGCCCTCCGAGAACCGGGGAGCTGTTTTTT.

Ten or more counts support this clonotype. In DNA, the CDR3 is TGTGCCAGCAGCGTCGGGACAGGGAGCTACAATGAGCAGTTCTTC. This gives the protein CASSVGTGSYNEQFF. The chain links TRBV9 to TRBJ2-1; 9 nucleotides line up with TRBD1. Germline lookup yields CDR1 SGDLS and CDR2 YYNGEE. The CDR3 loop spans 15 amino acids. V trimming: 2 bases; J trimming: 3 bases; junction bases outside the gene matches: 3.

V gene TRBV12-3 or TRBV12-4 combines with J gene TRBJ1-2, with unresolved D. V gave up 3 bases and J gave up 2 bases, with 13 bases separating them. The CDR3 runs to 15 residues. The CDR3 loop reads CASSFTGKGNYGYTF. The CDR3 DNA follows: TGTGCCAGCAGTTTCACCGGGAAAGGAAACTATGGCTACACCTTC.

The chain employs TRBV14 and TRBJ2-5; D is ambiguous. Trimming shortened V by 0 bases and J by 4 bases, and 15 bases separated the two germline ends. The CDR3 totals 16 residues. CDR1 SGHDN and CDR2 FVKESK come from the germline V gene. Written as DNA, the CDR3 is TGTGCCAGCAGCCAAGATCGCGGCCAGGTAGCAGAGACCCAGTACTTC. Protein sequence: CASSQDRGQVAETQYF. Looking up the rest from reference TRBV14 and TRBJ2-5 gives the full variable domain: EAGVTQFPSHSVIEKGQTVTLRCDPISGHDNLYWYRRVMGKEIKFLLHFVKESKQDESGMPNNRFLAERTGGTYSTLKVQPAELEDSGVYFCASSQDRGQVAETQYFGPGTRLLVL.

This clonotype came up many times. The rearrangement joins TRBV9 to TRBJ1-5, with a tentative D call TRBD1 (5 bases). This CDR3 spans 14 amino acids. Germline CDR1 is SGDLS and CDR2 is YYNGEE. Deletions cut 0 bases from V and 2 bases from J, with 6 bases between. The CDR3 protein is CASSVGGGNQPQHF. The CDR3 coding sequence is TGTGCCAGCAGCGTAGGGGGGGGCAATCAGCCCCAGCATTTT.

In its sample, this clonotype was seen a few times. The CDR3 DNA follows: TGCAGCGTTGAGTGGGCTAGCGGGATGGGGAATGAGCAGTTCTTC. This codes for CSVEWASGMGNEQFF. The chain recombines TRBV29-1 with TRBJ2-1; 9 positions match TRBD2. V trimming: 3 bases; J trimming: 7 bases; junction bases outside the gene matches: 10. The germline V gene encodes CDR1 SQVTM and CDR2 ANQGSEA. The CDR3 is 15 amino acids.

The chain is built from TRBV5-1 and TRBJ2-3, with 10 positions matching TRBD2. Germline values: CDR1 SGHRS, CDR2 YFSETQ. Unmatched junction bases numbered 6, after V lost 4 bases and J lost 4 bases. The CDR3 runs to 15 residues. The CDR3 DNA reads as TGCGCCAGCAGCAGAAAGCGGGAGGGGGCAGATACGCAGTATTTT. Its translation: CASSRKREGADTQYF.

This clonotype has a count of ten or more. The chain carries TRBV18 and TRBJ1-6, with a tentative D call TRBD1 (5 bases). V was pared by 4 bases and J by 8 bases, with 21 bases between. Germline assignment: CDR1 KGHSH and CDR2 LQKENI. The CDR3 covers 17 residues. CDR3 loop: CASSRMAGSLSDSPLHF. The CDR3 DNA reads as TGTGCCAGCTCACGTATGGCAGGGAGTTTGTCGGATTCACCCCTCCACTTT.

V usage is TRBV29-1 and J usage is TRBJ1-2, with D possibly being TRBD1 (6 bases). This CDR3 comprises 11 residues. CDR1 SQVTM and CDR2 ANQGSEA come from the germline V gene. This CDR3 reads CMTTGSDGYTF. In DNA, the CDR3 is TGCATGACCACAGGGAGTGATGGCTACACCTTC.

The CDR3 region has the DNA TGTGCCAGCAGTTCCCTGGGACTAGCGGGGGGTAAAGATACGCAGTATTTT. Amino acid sequence: CASSSLGLAGGKDTQYF. The gene calls are TRBV28 and TRBJ2-3, with TRBD2 matching over 15 bases. Germline lookup yields CDR1 MDHEN and CDR2 SYDVKM. The CDR3 totals 17 residues. With 4 bases clipped from V and 5 bases from J, the junction kept 7 bases outside the gene matches.

The chain couples TRBV20-1 to TRBJ2-7; D gene unclear. The CDR3 consists of 12 residues. V dropped 6 bases and J dropped 6 bases, with 15 bases sitting between them. In germline, CDR1 is DFQATT, CDR2 SNEGSKA (reference sequence). CDR3 in DNA: TGCAGTGCCCGCCCGGTCACTGCCGAGCAGTACTTC. Its protein product is CSARPVTAEQYF.

The V and J genes are TRBV27 and TRBJ2-1; D is unresolved. Trimming took 2 bases from V and 9 from J, leaving 17 bases between them. This CDR3 spans 15 amino acids. Per germline, CDR1 MNHEY and CDR2 SMNVEV (reference sequence). The CDR3 is CASSLGRARSGEQFF. The CDR3 DNA follows: TGTGCCAGCAGTTTAGGTCGGGCTAGGTCTGGTGAGCAGTTCTTC.

This clonotype appeared a few times. The chain links TRBV4-2 to TRBJ1-4; D ambiguous. The germline V and J ends were trimmed by 6 bases and 4 bases, with 12 bases remaining between them. The CDR3 is 14 amino acids. CDR1 and CDR2 (germline): LGHNA, YNFKEQ. CDR3 amino acids: CASSPGDINEKLFF. CDR3 sequence (DNA): TGTGCCAGCAGTCCAGGCGACATTAATGAAAAACTGTTTTTT.